This T cell receptor beta chain appears in the sequencing data of a study of cytotoxic CD8 clonotypes in ibrutinib-treated CLL. Study background: Patients attained some 24 partial and 2 complete responses; at median approximately 70 months, 14 remained remitted while about twelve progressed. The authors obtained response samples at a median of about eleven months of treatment, range 6 to 36. Notes on the study in general: At progression, clonality fell back toward baseline after rising at ibrutinib response.

Note on this clone: Its cognate antigen is unknown.

Deep sequencing aimed at 1 in 200,000 to 1 in 1 million T cells' resolution. TCRdb keeps only in-frame clones here, not all; method: immunoSEQ multiplex PCR. Found here are about 130,000 clones, 70% to 90% of them singletons; the top ten hold under 2.5%. Trimming removed 5 bases from V and 2 bases from J, with 13 bases in between. The CDR3 has 15 amino acids. Germline CDR1 reads MNHNY; CDR2 reads SVGAGI (reference sequence). This clonotype originated in a human donor with chronic lymphocytic leukemia. The chain has TRBV6-6 and TRBJ2-1, with D uncertain. The sample was PBMCs, taken after 24 months of ibrutinib treatment. The CDR3 DNA reads TGTGCCAGCAGTAAGGACGGAGAAGCCTACAATGAGCAGTTCTTC. It specifies CASSKDGEAYNEQFF.